The clone carrying this T cell receptor beta chain was seen a handful of times. The data originate from a study of blood T cells in healthy people across ages. Primed by a sample-barcoded 5' primer and a J-beta primer mix, a second PCR proceeded for 7 to 11 cycles. All samples gave at least 2.5 million CDR3-containing paired-end reads. TCRdb ran MiXCR on the 5' RACE reads and lists one entry per CDR3 protein. Of 600,000 to 850,000 distinct CDR3 sequences listed, roughly 25% are singletons. The sample was also reused in another study, on T cells of mothers and their children.

The sequencing sample was made of blood. The receptor was derived from a boy under 18 in good health.

The CDR3 spells CASSLAVPRDRNTEAFF. The CDR3 DNA reads as TGTGCCAGCAGCTTGGCCGTTCCCCGGGACAGGAACACTGAAGCTTTCTTT. The rearrangement joins TRBV5-6 to TRBJ1-1, with 7 bases fitting TRBD1. Germline V CDR1 and CDR2: SGHDT, YYEEEE. This CDR3 contains 17 residues. The J segment lost 1 base and the V segment lost 0 bases, leaving 9 bases of the junction unmatched.